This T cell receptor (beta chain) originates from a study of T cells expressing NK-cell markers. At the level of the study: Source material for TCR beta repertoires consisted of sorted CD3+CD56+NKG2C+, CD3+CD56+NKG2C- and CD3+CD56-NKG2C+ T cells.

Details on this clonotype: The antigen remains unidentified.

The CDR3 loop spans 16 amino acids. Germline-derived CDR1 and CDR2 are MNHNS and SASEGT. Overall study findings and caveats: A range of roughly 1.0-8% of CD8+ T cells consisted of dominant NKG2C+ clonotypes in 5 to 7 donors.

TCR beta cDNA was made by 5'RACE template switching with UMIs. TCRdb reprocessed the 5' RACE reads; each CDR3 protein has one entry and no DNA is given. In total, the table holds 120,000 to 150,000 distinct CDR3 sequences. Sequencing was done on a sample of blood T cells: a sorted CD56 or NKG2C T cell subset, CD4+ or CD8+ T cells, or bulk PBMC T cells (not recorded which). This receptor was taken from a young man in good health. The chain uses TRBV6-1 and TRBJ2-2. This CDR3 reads CASSEFWPPYTGELFF.